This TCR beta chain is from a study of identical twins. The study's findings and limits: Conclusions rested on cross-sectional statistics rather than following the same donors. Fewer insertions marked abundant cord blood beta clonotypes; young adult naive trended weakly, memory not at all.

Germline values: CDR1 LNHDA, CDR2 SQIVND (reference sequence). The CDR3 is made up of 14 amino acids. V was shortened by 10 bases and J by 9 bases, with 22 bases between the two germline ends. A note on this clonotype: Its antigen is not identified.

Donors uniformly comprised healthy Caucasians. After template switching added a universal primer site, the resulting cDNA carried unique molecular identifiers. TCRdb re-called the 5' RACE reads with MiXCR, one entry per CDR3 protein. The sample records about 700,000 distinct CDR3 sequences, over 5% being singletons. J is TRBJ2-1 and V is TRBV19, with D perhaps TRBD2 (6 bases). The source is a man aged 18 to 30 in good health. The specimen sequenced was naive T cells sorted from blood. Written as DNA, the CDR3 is TGTGCCACCCAGTCTACGGGACTGCCGAGTGAGCAGTTCTTC. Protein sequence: CATQSTGLPSEQFF.